This TCR beta chain was documented in a study of patients and donors after allogeneic stem cell transplantation. The CDR3 has 12 amino acids. The V gene lost 6 bases and the J gene lost 5 bases, with 11 bases spanning the gap. TCRdb re-derived calls from the RT-PCR reads in MiXCR, one entry per CDR3 protein. The sample lists some 200,000 distinct CDR3 sequences, less than 45% occurring once. Sequenced input: blood, either unsorted or a sorted T cell fraction (not recorded which). The origin of this receptor is a human donor who was either an allogeneic HSCT recipient or a stem cell or donor lymphocyte infusion donor (not recorded which). It is not recorded whose cells these are; they may come from a transplant donor. V and J are TRBV12-3 or TRBV12-4 and TRBJ2-7, with D unresolved. CDR3 sequence reads: CASSLSKHEQYF. DNA of the CDR3: TGTGCCAGCAGCCTTTCGAAACACGAGCAGTACTTC.